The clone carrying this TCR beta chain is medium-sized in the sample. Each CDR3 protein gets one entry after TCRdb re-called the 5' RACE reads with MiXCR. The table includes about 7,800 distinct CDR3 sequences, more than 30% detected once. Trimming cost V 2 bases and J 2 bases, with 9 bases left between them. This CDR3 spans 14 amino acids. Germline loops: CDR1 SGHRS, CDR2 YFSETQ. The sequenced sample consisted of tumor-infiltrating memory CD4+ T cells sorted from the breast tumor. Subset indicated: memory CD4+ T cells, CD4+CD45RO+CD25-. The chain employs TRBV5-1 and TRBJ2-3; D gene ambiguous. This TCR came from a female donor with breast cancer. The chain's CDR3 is CASSFAGITDTQYF. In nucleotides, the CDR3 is TGCGCCAGCAGCTTCGCAGGTATCACAGATACGCAGTATTTT. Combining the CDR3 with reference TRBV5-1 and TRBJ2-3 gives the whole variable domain KAGVTQTPRYLIKTRGQQVTLSCSPISGHRSVSWYQQTPGQGLQFLFEYFSETQRNKGNFPGRFSGRQFSNSRSEMNVSTLELGDSALYLCASSFAGITDTQYFGPGTRLTVL.